This T cell receptor (beta chain) stems from a study of blood T cell repertoires in COVID-19 (dated by TCRdb to the early 2020s). At the level of the whole study: Samples covering the acute and convalescent phases of COVID-19 were provided by collaborators in the United States, Italy and Spain. The material from the prospective study consisted of cDNA or gDNA derived from T cells, B-cell-depleted T cells, or PBMCs. The dataset comprised deeply sampled blood TCRbeta repertoires from subjects exposed to, actively infected with, or recovered from COVID-19. The repertoires were released in a freely available public database meant as a resource for research on the immune response to SARS-CoV-2. The samples were drawn from two sources: the first 160 participants of the ongoing ImmuneRACE study, and 950 to 1,500 subjects contributed by 6 global collaborators. A de-identified subject ID, COVID-19 status, age in years and sex were almost always included in the sample metadata. Where available, HLA class I and class II types were obtained from metadata supplied by the sample provider rather than from assay-based typing. Findings and caveats that apply to the study as a whole: The quantity of clinical and demographic metadata differed by source and by participant and was supplied without curation.

As to this clone: Its antigen remains undetermined. One base away there is no much larger clone; base qualities are not given.

TCRbeta CDR3 regions were amplified from genomic DNA using the immunoSEQ Assay, a bias-controlled multiplex PCR. For the original study's pipeline: The number of nucleated cells in each sample was estimated by amplification of reference gene primers within the assay. Sequence reads were collapsed and filtered to measure the absolute abundance of every unique TCRbeta CDR3 rearrangement. Productive Simpson clonality was computed per sample as the square root of Simpson's diversity index over productive rearrangements. TCRdb carries this immuneACCESS record with in-frame sequences only. Its versions omit some clonotypes, under half of them owing to an unresolved V gene in the studies checked, with the rest unexplained. V and J calls and clone size are copied from that table; D and trimming were computed from the DNA. This sample gives around 460,000 clones in total; about 90% of them show up just once. Roughly 0.84% of the sample is held by the ten biggest clonotypes.

One collaborating source in Seattle enrolled patients while the patients were actively infected and followed the patients over time throughout the course of disease. The collaborating institutions used their own protocols to collect whole blood in K2EDTA tubes. Collaborator samples were shipped for TCRbeta analysis as frozen whole blood, isolated PBMCs, or DNA extracted from either sample type. The CDR3 goes from the cysteine to the phenylalanine over 15 residues. Kept here is only the CDR3 DNA, which spans 45 bases and is read in frame from base 1. CDR1 and CDR2, looked up from the germline V gene, are SGHRS and YFSETQ. Cut back by 7 bases and 3 bases, the V and J ends lie 19 bases apart.

The TCR was taken from a man in his late teens or twenties with COVID-19, enrolled during active disease. Specimen: peripheral blood. The V and J segments used are TRBV5-1 and TRBJ2-5; TRBD2 is a possible D gene, resting on 5 matching bases. The CDR3 protein: CASSPRGSGKETQYF. At the DNA level, the sequence is TGCGCCAGCTCCCCCCGGGGTTCGGGTAAAGAGACCCAGTACTTC.